Listed below are T cell receptor beta chains from one sample, sequenced in a study of T cell changes during pregnancy in multiple sclerosis. The table came from immunoSEQ multiplex PCR; TCRdb's copy has only in-frame clones and leaves some out. The table lists over 55,000 clones, 94% of them singletons. The sequences come from CD8+ T cells from peripheral blood mononuclear cells, collected in the third trimester of pregnancy. These receptors were collected from a female donor with multiple sclerosis, enrolled in a pregnancy study. The CDR3 runs from the conserved cysteine through the conserved F or W. D genes are given only for firm matches.

>TRBJ2-7|TRBV7-9|TRBD1
TGTGCCAGCACGCCCCCCCAGGGACAGGGGTACGAGCAGTACTTC
CASTPPQGQGYEQYF
>TRBJ1-4|TRBV19|TRBD1
TGTGCCAGTAGTCGTAGGGGACAGGGGGCGACTAATGAAAAACTGTTTTTT
CASSRRGQGATNEKLFF
>TRBJ1-2|TRBV13|TRBD1
TGTGCCAGCAGCTTCAGGGGGTCTGGGGGTGGCTACACCTTC
CASSFRGSGGGYTF
>TRBJ1-4|TRBV27|TRBD1
TGTGCCAGCAGTTTGGGCAGGGGGCAAGTTAATGAAAAACTGTTTTTT
CASSLGRGQVNEKLFF
>TRBJ2-7|TRBV4-3|NA
TGCGCCAGCAGCCAATACAGAGATTACGAGCAGTACTTC
CASSQYRDYEQYF
>TRBJ2-7|TRBV2|TRBD2
TGTGCCAGCAGTCCGGAGGGACTAGCGGTCCCCTCCTACGAGCAGTACTTC
CASSPEGLAVPSYEQYF
>TRBJ1-2|TRBV29-1|NA
TGCAGCGTTGAATCGGGGGTGGGCTATGGCTACACCTTC
CSVESGVGYGYTF
>TRBJ2-3|TRBV10-2|TRBD2
TGCGCCAGCAGTGAGTCGAAGACTAGCGGGAGTGATACGCAGTATTTT
CASSESKTSGSDTQYF
>TRBJ2-1|TRBV5-6|NA
TGTGCCAGCAGCCTAGACCTCTACAATGAGCAGTTCTTC
CASSLDLYNEQFF
>TRBJ2-7|TRBV29-1|TRBD1
TGCAGCGTTGATTCGGGACAGAGCTACGAGCAGTACTTC
CSVDSGQSYEQYF
>TRBJ2-7|TRBV28|TRBD1
TGTGCCAGCAGTTTATCACAGGGGGCAAACGAGCAGTACTTC
CASSLSQGANEQYF
>TRBJ2-2|TRBV15|NA
TGTGCCACCAGCAGAGATGTAACCGAACTGAACACCGGGGAGCTGTTTTTT
CATSRDVTELNTGELFF
>TRBJ1-2|TRBV6-5|TRBD1
TGTGCCAGCAGACCAGGACAGGCCTATGGCTACACCTTC
CASRPGQAYGYTF
>TRBJ1-4|TRBV4-1|TRBD1
TGCGCCAGCAGCCAATCCACCGGGACAGGGTATGAAAAACTGTTTTTT
CASSQSTGTGYEKLFF
>TRBJ2-7|TRBV13|NA
TGTGCCAGCAGCCAACGACTAGAAGCCTACGAGCAGTACTTC
CASSQRLEAYEQYF
>TRBJ2-5|TRBV12-5|TRBD2
TGTGCTAGTGGTTCCGAACGGACTAGCGGGAGACGGGAGACCCAGTACTTC
CASGSERTSGRRETQYF